This TCR beta chain was retrieved from a study of T cell responses to AZD1222 COVID-19 vaccine. The protocol was immunoSEQ multiplex PCR, while the TCRdb copy is restricted to in-frame clones and leaves out a portion. The sample contains about 150,000 clones, more than 70% of which appear only once. Study-level points and caveats: Donors, mostly white British, included more females; clonal diversity was possibly underestimated. Only a handful of AZD1222 recipients were seropositive at baseline.

V lost 7 bases and J lost 4; bases outside the gene matches: 6. Germline values: CDR1 SQVTM, CDR2 ANQGSEA. The CDR3 runs 13 residues. This clone has just a few counts. The antigen is undetermined. The sequenced sample was peripheral blood, obtained 28 days after the second AZD1222 dose. The chain joins TRBV29-1 to TRBJ2-2; 7 positions agree with TRBD1. The sequence was collected from an adult who received the AZD1222 COVID-19 vaccine. The DNA of the CDR3 is TGCAGCGCCCGGGACAGCATCACCGGGGAGCTGTTTTTT. Its protein is CSARDSITGELFF.